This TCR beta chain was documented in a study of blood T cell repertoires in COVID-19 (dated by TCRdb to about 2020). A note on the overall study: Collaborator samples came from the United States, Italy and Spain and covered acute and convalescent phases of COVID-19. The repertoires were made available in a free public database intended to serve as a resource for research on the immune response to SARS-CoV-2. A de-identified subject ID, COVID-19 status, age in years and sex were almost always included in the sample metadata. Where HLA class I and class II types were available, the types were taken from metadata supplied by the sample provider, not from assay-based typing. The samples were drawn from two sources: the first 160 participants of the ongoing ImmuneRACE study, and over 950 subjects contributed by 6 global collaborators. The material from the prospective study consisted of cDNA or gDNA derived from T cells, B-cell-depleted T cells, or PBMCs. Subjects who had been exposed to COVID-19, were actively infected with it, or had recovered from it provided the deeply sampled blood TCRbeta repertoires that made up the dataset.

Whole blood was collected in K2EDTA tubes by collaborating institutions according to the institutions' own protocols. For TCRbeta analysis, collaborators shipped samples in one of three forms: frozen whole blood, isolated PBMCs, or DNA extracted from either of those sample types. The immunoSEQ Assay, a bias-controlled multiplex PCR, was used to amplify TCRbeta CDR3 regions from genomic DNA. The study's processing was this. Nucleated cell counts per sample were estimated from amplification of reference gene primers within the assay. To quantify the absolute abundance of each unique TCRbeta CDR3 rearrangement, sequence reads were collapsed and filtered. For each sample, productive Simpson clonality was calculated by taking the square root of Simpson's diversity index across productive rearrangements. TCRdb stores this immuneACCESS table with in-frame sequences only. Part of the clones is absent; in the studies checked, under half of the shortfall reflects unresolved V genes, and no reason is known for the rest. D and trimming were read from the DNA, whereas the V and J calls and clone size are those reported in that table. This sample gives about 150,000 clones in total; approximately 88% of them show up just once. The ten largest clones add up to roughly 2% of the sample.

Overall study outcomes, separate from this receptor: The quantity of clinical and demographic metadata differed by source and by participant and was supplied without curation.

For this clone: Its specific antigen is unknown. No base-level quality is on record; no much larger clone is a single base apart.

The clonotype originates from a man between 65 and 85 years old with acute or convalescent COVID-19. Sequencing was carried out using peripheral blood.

CDR3 loop: CASSSSGGALDNEQFF. The DNA sequence is TGTGCCAGTAGTAGCAGCGGGGGGGCCTTGGACAATGAGCAGTTCTTC. The rearrangement combines TRBV19 with TRBJ2-1, with TRBD2 matching 10 junction bases. The junction shows trimming of 4 bases on V and 5 bases on J, and the gene matches do not reach 8 bases of it. The germline V gene (reference sequence) supplies CDR1 LNHDA and CDR2 SQIVND. The CDR3 runs 16 residues from the cysteine to the phenylalanine. Only the CDR3 DNA stays, 48 bases, in frame from base 1.